Given below is one T cell receptor beta chain in context. In the source study's methods: How many nucleated cells were present was estimated from reference gene primer amplification. Here immunoSEQ multiplex PCR was the method, and the copy in TCRdb shows in-frame clones only, minus some. The D gene and trimming were derived from the DNA, and the V and J assignments and clone size from that table. The sample shows around 100,000 clones, roughly 90% of them seen only once. The source of the sample is a study of blood T cell repertoires in COVID-19. Overall study: COVID-19 samples, acute and convalescent, were from the United States, Italy and Spain. The analysed material was cDNA or gDNA that came from T cells, B-cell-depleted T cells, or PBMCs.

The CDR3 covers 14 residues. V was shortened by 8 bases and J by 6 bases, with 18 bases between the two germline ends. Germline CDR1 and CDR2: SGDLS and YYNGEE. This sequence joins TRBV9 and TRBJ2-1; D unclear. This receptor was obtained from a woman in her fifties or sixties with acute or convalescent COVID-19. The specimen was peripheral blood. The CDR3 loop is CASALTPQSNEQFF. In nucleotides, the CDR3 is TGTGCCAGTGCCCTGACTCCTCAGAGCAATGAGCAGTTCTTC.